This section outlines one T cell receptor beta chain sequence together with its context. What it binds is unknown. This sample was included in a study of beta chain features in type 1 diabetes. Across the whole study: Regarding age, gender and cell yields, patients proved similar to healthy donors. The study's findings and limits: Moderately but significantly shorter TCRB CDR3s were found in Type 1 diabetes patients in all four CD4+ subsets.

Via the markers CD45RO/CCR7/CD25/CD127/CD95/CD27, stem cell-like memory, regulatory, central memory and naive CD4+ cells were sorted. The CDR3 loop spans 15 amino acids. From germline, CDR1 is SGDLS and CDR2 YYNGEE. The ends were cut back, 3 bases at V and 2 bases at J, with 12 bases in the middle. The investigators reverse transcribed all of the isolated RNA, so they sequenced expressed TCRB transcripts. The assay was immunoSEQ multiplex PCR, and TCRdb's table has in-frame clones only and misses some. Here the sample spans around 430,000 clones, 30% being singletons. The V gene is TRBV9, the J gene TRBJ2-1; perhaps TRBD2 as D (6 bases). The source material was naive CD4+ T cells from blood. The clonotype comes from a man younger than 30 in good health. The DNA for the CDR3 is TGTGCCAGCAGCGCGACTAGTCAGACCTACAATGAGCAGTTCTTC. Translating it yields CASSATSQTYNEQFF.